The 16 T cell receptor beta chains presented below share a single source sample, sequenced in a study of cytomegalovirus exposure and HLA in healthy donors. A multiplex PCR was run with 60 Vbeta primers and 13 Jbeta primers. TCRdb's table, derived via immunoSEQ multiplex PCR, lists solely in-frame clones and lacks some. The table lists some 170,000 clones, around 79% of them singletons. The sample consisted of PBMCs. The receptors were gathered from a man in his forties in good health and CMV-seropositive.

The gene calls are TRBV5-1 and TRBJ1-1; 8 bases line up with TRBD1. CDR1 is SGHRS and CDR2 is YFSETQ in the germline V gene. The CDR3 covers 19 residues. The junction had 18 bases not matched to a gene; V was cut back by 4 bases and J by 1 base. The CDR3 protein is CASSPMGRGRLSENTEAFF. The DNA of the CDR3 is TGCGCCAGCAGCCCGATGGGCAGGGGGCGCCTCTCTGAGAACACTGAAGCTTTCTTT.

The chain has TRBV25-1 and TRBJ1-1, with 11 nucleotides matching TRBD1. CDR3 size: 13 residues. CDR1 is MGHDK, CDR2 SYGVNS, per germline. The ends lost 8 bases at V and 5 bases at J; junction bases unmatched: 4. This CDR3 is CASGGQGETEAFF. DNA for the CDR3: TGTGCCAGCGGGGGACAGGGGGAGACTGAAGCTTTCTTT.

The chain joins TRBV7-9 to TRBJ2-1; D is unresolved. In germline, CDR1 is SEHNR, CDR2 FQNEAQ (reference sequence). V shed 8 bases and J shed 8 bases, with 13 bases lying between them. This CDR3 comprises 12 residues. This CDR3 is CASGDAYHEQFF. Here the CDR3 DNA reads TGTGCCAGCGGAGATGCGTATCATGAGCAGTTCTTC.

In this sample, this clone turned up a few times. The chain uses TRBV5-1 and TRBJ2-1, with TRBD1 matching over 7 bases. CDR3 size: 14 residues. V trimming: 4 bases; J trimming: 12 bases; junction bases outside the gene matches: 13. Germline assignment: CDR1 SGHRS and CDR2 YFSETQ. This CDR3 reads CASSLGQLRDGQFF. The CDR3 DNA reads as TGCGCCAGCAGCCTGGGACAGTTAAGGGATGGGCAGTTCTTC.

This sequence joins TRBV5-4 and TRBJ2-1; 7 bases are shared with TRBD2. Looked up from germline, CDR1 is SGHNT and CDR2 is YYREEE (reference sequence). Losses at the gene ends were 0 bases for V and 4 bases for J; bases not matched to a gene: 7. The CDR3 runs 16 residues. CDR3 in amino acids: CASSLDRGSRYNEQFF. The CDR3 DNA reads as TGTGCCAGCAGCTTGGATCGCGGGAGTCGTTACAATGAGCAGTTCTTC. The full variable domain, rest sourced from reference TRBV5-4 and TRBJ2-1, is ETGVTQSPTHLIKTRGQQVTLRCSSQSGHNTVSWYQQALGQGPQFIFQYYREEENGRGNFPPRFSGLQFPNYSSELNVNALELDDSALYLCASSLDRGSRYNEQFFGPGTRLTVL.

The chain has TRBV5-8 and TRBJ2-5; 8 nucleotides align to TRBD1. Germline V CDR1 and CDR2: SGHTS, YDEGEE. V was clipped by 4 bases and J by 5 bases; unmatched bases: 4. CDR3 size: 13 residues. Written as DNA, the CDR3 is TGTGCCAGCAGCGTGAACAGGGGGGAGACCCAGTACTTC. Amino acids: CASSVNRGETQYF.

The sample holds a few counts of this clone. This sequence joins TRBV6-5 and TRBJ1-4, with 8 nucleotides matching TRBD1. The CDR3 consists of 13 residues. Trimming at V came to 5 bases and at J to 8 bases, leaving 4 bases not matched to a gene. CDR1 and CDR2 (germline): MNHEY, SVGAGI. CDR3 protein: CASSRTGGEKLFF. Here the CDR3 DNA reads TGTGCCAGCAGTCGAACAGGGGGGGAAAAACTGTTTTTT.

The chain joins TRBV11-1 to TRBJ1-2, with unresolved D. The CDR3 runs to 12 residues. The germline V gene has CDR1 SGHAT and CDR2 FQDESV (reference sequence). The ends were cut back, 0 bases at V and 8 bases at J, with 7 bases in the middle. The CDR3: CASSLASGGYTF. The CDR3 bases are TGTGCCAGCAGCTTAGCGTCCGGGGGCTACACCTTC.

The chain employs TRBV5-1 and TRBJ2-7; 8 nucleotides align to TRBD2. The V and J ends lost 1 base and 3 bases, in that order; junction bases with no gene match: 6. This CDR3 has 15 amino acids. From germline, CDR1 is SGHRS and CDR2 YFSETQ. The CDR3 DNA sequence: TGCGCCAGCAGCTTGAACAGCGGGAGCGGCTACGAGCAGTACTTC. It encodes CASSLNSGSGYEQYF.

The CDR3 sequence: CASSFPPVFEQFF. DNA of the CDR3: TGTGCCAGCAGCTTCCCCCCTGTGTTCGAGCAGTTCTTC. The chain combines TRBV11-3 with TRBJ2-1; D remains ambiguous. This CDR3 region has 13 residues. V was shortened by 3 bases and J by 10 bases, with 13 bases between the two germline ends. The V gene's germline CDR1 is SGHNT and CDR2 YENEEA.

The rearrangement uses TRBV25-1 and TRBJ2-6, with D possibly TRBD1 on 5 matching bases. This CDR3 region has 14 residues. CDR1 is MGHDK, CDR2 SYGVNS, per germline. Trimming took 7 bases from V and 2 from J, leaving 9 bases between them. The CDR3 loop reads CASMRTTGANVLTF. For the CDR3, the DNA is TGTGCCAGCATGAGGACAACTGGGGCCAACGTCCTGACTTTC. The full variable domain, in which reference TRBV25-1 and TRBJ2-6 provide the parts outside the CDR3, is EADIYQTPRYLVIGTGKKITLECSQTMGHDKMYWYQQDPGMELHLIHYSYGVNSTEKGDLSSESTVSRIRTEHFPLTLESARPSHTSQYLCASMRTTGANVLTFGAGSRLTVL.

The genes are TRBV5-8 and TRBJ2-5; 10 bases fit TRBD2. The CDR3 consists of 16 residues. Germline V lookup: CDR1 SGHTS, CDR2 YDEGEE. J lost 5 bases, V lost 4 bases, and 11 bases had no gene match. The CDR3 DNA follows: TGTGCCAGCAGCCCCGGGACTAGCGCCCGGGGGGAGACCCAGTACTTC. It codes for CASSPGTSARGETQYF. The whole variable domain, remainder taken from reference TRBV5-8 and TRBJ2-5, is EAGVTQSPTHLIKTRGQQATLRCSPISGHTSVYWYQQALGLGLQFLLWYDEGEERNRGNFPPRFSGRQFPNYSSELNVNALELEDSALYLCASSPGTSARGETQYFGPGTRLLVL.

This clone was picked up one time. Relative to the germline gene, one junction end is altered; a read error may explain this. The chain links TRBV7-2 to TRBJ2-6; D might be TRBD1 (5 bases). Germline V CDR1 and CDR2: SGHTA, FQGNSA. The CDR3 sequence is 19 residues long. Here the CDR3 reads CASSMTVSLDFSGANGLTF. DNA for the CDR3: TGTGCCAGCAGCATGACAGTAAGCCTTGACTTCTCTGGGGCCAACGGCCTGACTTTC.

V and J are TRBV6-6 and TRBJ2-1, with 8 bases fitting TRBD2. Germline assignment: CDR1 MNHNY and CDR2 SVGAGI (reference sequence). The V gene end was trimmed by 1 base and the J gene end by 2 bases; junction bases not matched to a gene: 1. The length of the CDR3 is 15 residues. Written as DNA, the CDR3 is TGTGCCAGCAGTTACTTTAGCGGGACCTACAATGAGCAGTTCTTC. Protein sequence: CASSYFSGTYNEQFF.

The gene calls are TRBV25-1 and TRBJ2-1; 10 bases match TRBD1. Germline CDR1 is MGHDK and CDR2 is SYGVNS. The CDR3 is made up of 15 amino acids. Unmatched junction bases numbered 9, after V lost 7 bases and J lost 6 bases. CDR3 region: CASTNKGTGANEQFF. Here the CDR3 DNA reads TGTGCCAGCACCAATAAGGGGACAGGGGCCAATGAGCAGTTCTTC.

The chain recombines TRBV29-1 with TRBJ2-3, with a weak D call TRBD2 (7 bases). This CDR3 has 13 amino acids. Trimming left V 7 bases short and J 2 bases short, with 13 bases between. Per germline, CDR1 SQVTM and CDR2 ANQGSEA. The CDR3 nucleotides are TGCAGCGGGGGGGGCGGTTCCACAGATACGCAGTATTTT. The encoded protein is CSGGGGSTDTQYF.